Here is one TCR beta chain with its context. This sample was taken from a study of blood T cell repertoires in COVID-19. Overall study: Samples of COVID-19 (acute and convalescent) were obtained from the United States, Italy and Spain.

In the source study's methods: Reference gene primer amplification gave nucleated cell count estimates. Profiled with immunoSEQ multiplex PCR; TCRdb holds only in-frame clones, not every one. V, J and clone size are taken as reported in that table, and D and trimming were inferred from the DNA itself. The sample lists under 300,000 clones, approximately 84% occurring once. The CDR3 length is 13 residues. Germline CDR1 reads SGHDN; CDR2 reads FVKESK. V was shortened by 1 base and J by 3 bases, with 7 bases between the two germline ends. The study drew participants aged about 18 to 89 years from 20 to 30 US areas. Participants had their cohort set by participant-reported clinical history.

This clonotype was sampled from a man aged 18 to 30 who had recovered from COVID-19. The chain recombines TRBV14 with TRBJ2-7; no clear D gene. The specimen was PBMCs or T cells enriched from blood (not recorded which). The CDR3 loop reads CASSQAGSYEQYF. CDR3 coding DNA: TGTGCCAGCAGCCAAGCAGGAAGCTACGAGCAGTACTTC.